This entry concerns a single T cell receptor beta chain. Its target is not known. TCRdb called the 5' RACE reads again in MiXCR, with one record for every CDR3 protein. The sample holds approximately 560,000 distinct CDR3 sequences; 17% are singletons and the top ten take about 8.1%. The data derive from a study of T-cell memory formation after mild COVID-19. Study-wide background: TCR clusters were mostly confined to one donor each.

The study's findings and limits: CD4+ clones that contracted lay mainly in CM and EM; CD8+ ones lay in EMRA. Pre-infection memory held some responding clones, suggesting pre-existing cross-reactive T cells responded. Unconfirmed was the SARS-CoV-2 specificity of second-wave clones that peaked on day 37.

The sample comprised PBMCs or a T cell subset sorted from them (not recorded which). The receptor was derived from an adult woman who had mild COVID-19 (a few samples of this study predate the infection). Cell type and time point are not known.

As DNA, the CDR3 is TGTGCCAGCAGCCGGGGGGGCAGGGGAAACTACGAGCAGTACTTC. This codes for CASSRGGRGNYEQYF. This chain connects TRBV7-9 to TRBJ2-7; TRBD2 agrees at 8 bases. V was clipped by 5 bases and J by 3 bases; unmatched bases: 9. The CDR3 has 15 residues. CDR1 is SEHNR and CDR2 is FQNEAQ in the germline V gene (reference sequence).